This passage covers 21 T cell receptor beta chains from one sample sequenced in a study of blood T cell repertoires in COVID-19. Only in-frame clones appear in the TCRdb table, and some are missing; sequencing was by immunoSEQ multiplex PCR. The sample holds around 450,000 clones; roughly nine tenths are singletons and the top ten take 0.7%. Source material: PBMCs or T cells enriched from blood (not recorded which). All receptors derive from a woman younger than 35 who had recovered from COVID-19.

This rearrangement joins TRBV2 to TRBJ1-1; D is possibly TRBD1 (5 bases). Germline CDR1 reads SNHLY; CDR2 reads FYNNEI. Trimming took 7 bases from V and 3 from J, leaving 9 bases between them. The CDR3 is made up of 12 amino acids. The CDR3 DNA sequence: TGTGCCAGCACTAGGGGATACACTGAAGCTTTCTTT. Its protein product is CASTRGYTEAFF.

The CDR3 nucleotides are TGTGCCAGCAGTCTTAGCGGGAACTACAATGAGCAGTTCTTC. It translates to CASSLSGNYNEQFF. The rearrangement uses TRBV27 and TRBJ2-1; the match to TRBD2 covers 8 bases. J gave up 3 bases and V 5 bases, and 3 bases lay outside the gene matches. CDR1 is MNHEY and CDR2 is SMNVEV in the germline V gene (reference sequence). The CDR3 runs to 14 residues.

The chain is built from TRBV7-2 and TRBJ1-1; D gene unclear. V lost 3 bases to trimming and J lost 1 base, with 9 bases between them. Germline CDR1 and CDR2: SGHTA and FQGNSA. This CDR3 is built from 14 residues. CDR3 nucleotide sequence: TGTGCCAGCAGCTTTCTCCGGGAGAACACTGAAGCTTTCTTT. It yields the protein CASSFLRENTEAFF.

This chain links TRBV27 with TRBJ2-2; 9 nucleotides line up with TRBD2. Germline lookup yields CDR1 MNHEY and CDR2 SMNVEV (reference sequence). Germline trimming cut 2 bases from V and 7 bases from J; bases unmatched to any gene: 5. The length of the CDR3 is 15 residues. The CDR3 spells CASSLAGGRGGELFF. In DNA form, the CDR3 reads TGTGCCAGCAGTTTAGCGGGGGGGCGTGGCGGGGAGCTGTTTTTT.

The CDR3: CATNTRSNSPLHF. The CDR3, as DNA: TGTGCCACAAACACCCGATCTAATTCACCCCTCCACTTT. The chain employs TRBV30 and TRBJ1-6, with unresolved D. The ends were cut back, 8 bases at V and 6 bases at J, with 14 bases in the middle. The CDR3 totals 13 residues. In germline, CDR1 is GTSNPN, CDR2 SVGIG (reference sequence).

As for this clone: This CDR3 is also generated by other DNA sequences in the sample. The rearrangement uses TRBV6-5 and TRBJ1-5; maybe TRBD1 (5 bases). Germline values: CDR1 MNHEY, CDR2 SVGAGI. The CDR3 is made up of 12 amino acids. The V and J ends lost 8 bases and 5 bases respectively, with 10 bases between them. CDR3 loop: CASRWGDQPQHF. CDR3 DNA sequence: TGTGCCAGCCGTTGGGGGGATCAGCCCCAGCATTTT.

The genes are TRBV20-1 and TRBJ2-3; D call uncertain. V dropped 4 bases and J dropped 8 bases, with 10 bases sitting between them. Germline V gene sequence: CDR1 DFQATT, CDR2 SNEGSKA (reference sequence). The CDR3 covers 11 residues. CDR3 coding DNA: TGCAGTGCTATGGTGAGCGCTACGCAGTATTTT. It translates to CSAMVSATQYF.

This clone showed up just once. This chain joins TRBV30 and TRBJ1-1; TRBD1 matches 7 bases. This CDR3 has 16 amino acids. The V segment lost 5 bases and the J segment 0 bases; nucleotides outside the gene matches: 12. Germline CDR1 is GTSNPN and CDR2 is SVGIG (reference sequence). The CDR3 DNA follows: TGTGCCTGGGTCCTTGTAGGGGGCTTCATGAACACTGAAGCTTTCTTT. Translation gives CAWVLVGGFMNTEAFF.

The V call is TRBV5-1, the J call TRBJ2-2, with a weak D call TRBD1 (5 bases). The V gene's germline CDR1 is SGHRS and CDR2 YFSETQ. This CDR3 has 15 amino acids. Between the trimmed V and J ends, which lost 0 bases and 3 bases, there was a span of 9 bases. The CDR3 reads CASSLAGKDTGELFF. As DNA, the CDR3 is TGCGCCAGCAGCTTGGCAGGGAAGGACACCGGGGAGCTGTTTTTT.

The chain links TRBV19 to TRBJ1-2, with 10 bases matching TRBD1. Per germline, CDR1 LNHDA and CDR2 SQIVND (reference sequence). CDR3 length: 13 amino acids. J lost 10 bases, V lost 5 bases, and 7 bases had no gene match. This CDR3 reads CASSHGQGVDYTF. CDR3 DNA: TGTGCCAGTAGTCATGGACAGGGGGTGGACTACACCTTC.

The chain has TRBV19 and TRBJ1-2; tentative D call: TRBD1 (5 bases). Trimming shortened V by 5 bases and J by 5 bases, and 9 bases separated the two germline ends. The germline V gene encodes CDR1 LNHDA and CDR2 SQIVND (reference sequence). This CDR3 has 12 residues. The CDR3 DNA follows: TGTGCCAGTAGTTCCAGGGATTATGGCTACACCTTC. Translated, it gives CASSSRDYGYTF.

The chain couples TRBV6-6 to TRBJ2-3, with D possibly matching TRBD1 (6 bases). Germline assignment: CDR1 MNHNY and CDR2 SVGAGI (reference sequence). V lost 7 bases and J 5 bases, leaving 13 bases between the germline ends. CDR3 size: 13 residues. In DNA, the CDR3 is TGTGCCAGCACAGGGGTAGTGGGAGATACGCAGTATTTT. Translation gives CASTGVVGDTQYF.

This clone was observed a few times. This chain joins TRBV7-8 and TRBJ1-6; D gene uncertain. This CDR3 is built from 16 residues. V gave up 4 bases and J gave up 6 bases, with 16 bases separating them. The germline V gene has CDR1 SGHVS and CDR2 FQNEAQ. The CDR3 region has the DNA TGTGCCAGCAGCTCCCTGGGCAGGACTTTTAATTCACCCCTCCACTTT. Its translation is CASSSLGRTFNSPLHF. Combining the CDR3 with reference TRBV7-8 and TRBJ1-6 gives the whole variable domain GAGVSQSPRYKVAKRGQDVALRCDPISGHVSLFWYQQALGQGPEFLTYFQNEAQLDKSGLPSDRFFAERPEGSVSTLKIQRTQQEDSAVYLCASSSLGRTFNSPLHFGNGTRLTVT.

This clone has a handful of counts. CDR3 coding DNA: TGTGCCAGTAGTATAGCAAACGGCGGCACCATATATTTT. It encodes CASSIANGGTIYF. The chain combines TRBV19 with TRBJ1-3; D is undetermined. CDR3 size: 13 residues. The V and J ends lost 1 base and 9 bases respectively, with 10 bases between them. Germline CDR1 LNHDA, CDR2 SQIVND (reference sequence).

The rearrangement links TRBV7-9 to TRBJ1-4, with TRBD1 as a possible D gene (5 bases). CDR3 length: 17 residues. V was pared by 1 base and J by 4 bases, with 16 bases between. Germline V CDR1 and CDR2: SEHNR, FQNEAQ (reference sequence). The CDR3 region is CASSLGVWGELNEKLFF. The CDR3 nucleotides are TGTGCCAGCAGCTTAGGAGTTTGGGGGGAGCTTAATGAAAAACTGTTTTTT.

This clone has just one count. The rearrangement uses TRBV25-1 and TRBJ2-7, with 10 positions matching TRBD1. CDR1 and CDR2 from the germline V gene are MGHDK and SYGVNS. This CDR3 is 16 amino acids long. V lost 6 bases, J lost 4 bases, and 12 bases stayed unmatched. The CDR3 nucleotides are TGTGCCAGCAGGAATGGAGGGACAGGGGCTTCATACGAGCAGTACTTC. The encoded protein is CASRNGGTGASYEQYF.

The CDR3 sequence is CASSRSGGPDEQFF. CDR3 DNA sequence: TGTGCCAGCAGCAGGTCGGGGGGACCCGATGAGCAGTTCTTC. This rearrangement joins TRBV3-1 (or the pseudogene TRBV3-2) to TRBJ2-1; TRBD2 matches at 7 bases. Trimming removed 5 bases from V and 8 bases from J; junction bases left unmatched: 9. The CDR3 has 14 amino acids. Germline lookup yields CDR1 LGHDT and CDR2 YNNKEL (reference sequence).

A few counts support this clone. The rearrangement links TRBV5-4 to TRBJ1-4, with D perhaps TRBD1 (5 bases). Trimming stripped 4 bases from V and 2 bases from J, with 9 bases between. Germline CDR1 and CDR2: SGHNT and YYREEE (reference sequence). CDR3 length equals 14 residues. The CDR3 loop reads CASSPRGTNEKLFF. Written as DNA, the CDR3 is TGTGCCAGCAGCCCCCGGGGGACTAATGAAAAACTGTTTTTT.

The chain uses TRBV5-1 and TRBJ1-1, with TRBD1 matching over 7 bases. The germline V gene has CDR1 SGHRS and CDR2 YFSETQ. The CDR3 consists of 15 residues. The J segment lost 0 bases and the V segment lost 4 bases, leaving 6 bases of the junction unmatched. CDR3 in amino acids: CASSPTGQLNTEAFF. The CDR3, as DNA: TGCGCCAGCAGCCCCACGGGACAGTTGAACACTGAAGCTTTCTTT.

The chain links TRBV28 to TRBJ1-1, with 9 bases fitting TRBD1. Germline V lookup: CDR1 MDHEN, CDR2 SYDVKM. CDR3 size: 13 residues. Losses at the gene ends were 5 bases for V and 11 bases for J; bases not matched to a gene: 9. The CDR3 loop reads CASSQSGTGRAFF. CDR3 nucleotides: TGTGCCAGCAGTCAATCGGGGACAGGGAGGGCTTTCTTT.

The chain links TRBV28 to TRBJ1-2; no clear D gene. The CDR3 extends over 12 amino acids. Germline assignment: CDR1 MDHEN and CDR2 SYDVKM. Trimming cost V 4 bases and J 2 bases, with 5 bases left between them. CDR3 in DNA: TGTGCCAGCAGTTCCGGGAACTATGGCTACACCTTC. It codes for CASSSGNYGYTF.